The 17 T cell receptor beta chains below all came from one sample that was sequenced in a study of breast tumors, draining lymph nodes, adjacent tissues. Breast cancer patients provided tissue from their axillary draining lymph nodes. One entry per CDR3 protein, called by TCRdb with MiXCR from the multiplex PCR reads. The sample shows approximately 300,000 distinct CDR3 sequences, 30% to 35% of them seen only once. What was sequenced was axillary lymph node tissue. These receptors were collected from a female donor with breast cancer. Some clones in this sample may be carry-over from other donors' samples.

This clonotype appeared many times. The rearrangement uses TRBV12-3 or TRBV12-4 and TRBJ2-5; 7 nucleotides align to TRBD2. The CDR3 is 17 amino acids. V lost 5 bases to trimming and J lost 5 bases; unmatched junction nucleotides: 17. The CDR3 DNA reads as TGTGCCAGCAGTACAACCCCGGGACTACATCGCTCGGAGACCCAGTACTTC. Translated: CASSTTPGLHRSETQYF.

V and J are TRBV24-1 and TRBJ2-5; maybe TRBD1 (5 bases). Germline V gene data show CDR1 as KGHDR and CDR2 as SFDVKD. Trimming took off 4 bases at V and 5 bases at J, with 16 bases between the two ends. This CDR3 comprises 15 residues. The CDR3 DNA reads TGTGCCACCAGTGACACCGGACACCCTGGGGAGACCCAGTACTTC. Protein sequence: CATSDTGHPGETQYF.

Many counts were recorded for this clonotype. The V call is TRBV20-1, the J call TRBJ2-7, with TRBD2 matching 13 bases. The V gene's germline CDR1 is DFQATT and CDR2 SNEGSKA (reference sequence). Trimming took 5 bases from V and 6 from J; bases not matched to a gene: 4. CDR3 length: 13 residues. This CDR3 reads CSAGLAGVREQYF. The CDR3 DNA is TGCAGTGCTGGACTAGCGGGAGTCCGCGAGCAGTACTTC.

For this clonotype: A much larger clone is a single base away; this may be a read error. The chain employs TRBV4-1 and TRBJ2-3, with unresolved D. Deletions cut 2 bases from V and 4 bases from J, with 16 bases between. This CDR3 has 16 residues. Germline CDR1 MGHRA, CDR2 YSYEKL. CDR3 residues: CASSQIRSKSADTQYF. For the CDR3, the DNA is TGCGCCAGCAGCCAAATCAGGTCAAAAAGCGCAGATACGCAGTATTTT.

The V call is TRBV10-1, the J call TRBJ1-1; 8 bases are a match to TRBD1. CDR1 and CDR2 from the germline V gene are WNHNN and SYGVQD (reference sequence). The CDR3 totals 14 residues. Losses at the gene ends were 4 bases for V and 4 bases for J; bases not matched to a gene: 5. The CDR3 coding sequence is TGCGCCAGCAGTGTATCCAGGGGGCTCACTGAAGCTTTCTTT. Its protein is CASSVSRGLTEAFF.

A word on this clonotype: A read error may be the cause here, since a much bigger clone is one base away. The chain couples TRBV5-1 to TRBJ2-1, with D tentatively TRBD2 (5 bases). Trimming pared 2 bases from V and 2 bases from J, leaving 14 bases between. Germline V gene sequence: CDR1 SGHRS, CDR2 YFSETQ. There are 16 residues in the CDR3. CDR3 DNA sequence: TGCGCCAGCAGCTTCTTAAGGGAGTTGCCCTACAATGAGCAGTTCTTC. Its protein product is CASSFLRELPYNEQFF.

This clonotype was observed at least ten times. The V gene is TRBV15, the J gene TRBJ2-5, with D unresolved. The CDR3 length is 13 residues. Trimming removed 0 bases from V and 4 bases from J, with 6 bases in between. Germline assignment: CDR1 LNHNV and CDR2 YYDKDF (reference sequence). CDR3 sequence (DNA): TGTGCCACCAGCAGAGATGCACTAGAGACCCAGTACTTC. Protein sequence: CATSRDALETQYF. Full variable domain (outside the CDR3, taken from reference TRBV15 and TRBJ2-5): DAMVIQNPRYQVTQFGKPVTLSCSQTLNHNVMYWYQQKSSQAPKLLFHYYDKDFNNEADTPDNFQSRRPNTSFCFLDIRSPGLGDTAMYLCATSRDALETQYFGPGTRLLVL.

The chain couples TRBV29-1 to TRBJ2-3, with 10 bases that match TRBD2. This CDR3 spans 16 amino acids. The junction had 8 bases not matched to a gene; V was cut back by 4 bases and J by 1 base. Germline V gives CDR1 SQVTM, CDR2 ANQGSEA. The CDR3 DNA follows: TGCAGCGTTGGTAGCGGGAGGCTCCGATGCACAGATACGCAGTATTTT. Encoded protein: CSVGSGRLRCTDTQYF.

This clonotype has a count of ten or more. The gene calls are TRBV10-1 and TRBJ2-7; D gene ambiguous. CDR3 size: 13 residues. Germline loops: CDR1 WNHNN, CDR2 SYGVQD (reference sequence). V was trimmed by 0 bases and J by 7 bases, leaving 10 bases between them. CDR3 sequence (DNA): TGCGCCAGCAGTGAGTCGTTTTCCCAAGAGCAGTACTTC. Translating it yields CASSESFSQEQYF.

The genes are TRBV2 and TRBJ1-4; 12 nucleotides match TRBD1. The CDR3 contains 14 residues. Germline CDR1 is SNHLY and CDR2 is FYNNEI. J gave up 8 bases and V 4 bases, and 2 bases lay outside the gene matches. CDR3 protein: CASSGGTGGEKLFF. The CDR3 region has the DNA TGTGCCAGCAGTGGGGGGACAGGGGGCGAAAAACTGTTTTTT.

In this sample, this clonotype turned up many times. The chain joins TRBV24-1 to TRBJ2-2, with TRBD2 matching 10 bases. The CDR3 is 17 amino acids. V shed 3 bases, J shed 2 bases, and the junction held 5 bases outside the gene matches. Germline assignment: CDR1 KGHDR and CDR2 SFDVKD. Here the CDR3 DNA reads TGTGCCACCAGTGATCCAAGGACTAGCGGCAACACCGGGGAGCTGTTTTTT. Protein sequence: CATSDPRTSGNTGELFF.

This clonotype was observed at least ten times. The rearrangement links TRBV7-3 to TRBJ2-2; no clear D gene. Trimming left V 6 bases short and J 2 bases short, with 10 bases between. The length of the CDR3 is 14 residues. The germline V gene has CDR1 SGHTA and CDR2 FQGTGA. The CDR3 nucleotides read TGTGCCAGCAGGGAGTTGTCTAACACCGGGGAGCTGTTTTTT. It is translated as CASRELSNTGELFF.

The chain joins TRBV25-1 to TRBJ1-1; the D is unclear. CDR3 length: 14 residues. Germline V gene lookup returns CDR1 MGHDK and CDR2 SYGVNS. Trimming removed 8 bases from V and 4 bases from J, with 17 bases in between. CDR3 DNA: TGTGCCAGCCAGGCGGCAGGCCGGGGCACTGAAGCTTTCTTT. Residues: CASQAAGRGTEAFF.

This clonotype occurred many times. The gene calls are TRBV11-3 and TRBJ2-3; D is unresolved. CDR3 length equals 14 residues. Trimming shortened V by 3 bases and J by 3 bases, and 10 bases separated the two germline ends. Germline CDR1 reads SGHNT; CDR2 reads YENEEA. CDR3 bases: TGTGCCAGCAGCTTCTCCTTACAGACAGATACGCAGTATTTT. Translation gives CASSFSLQTDTQYF.

In this sample, this clonotype turned up many times. The chain carries TRBV14 and TRBJ2-3; the D gene is possibly TRBD2 (5 bases). Germline V gene data show CDR1 as SGHDN and CDR2 as FVKESK. The V end lost 8 bases, the J end lost 6 bases, and 9 bases lay between the germline ends. The CDR3 is 11 residues long. For the CDR3, the DNA is TGTGCCAGCCGACGAGGGGATACGCAGTATTTT. Translation gives CASRRGDTQYF.

This clonotype was counted a few times. Possible read error: a much larger clone is one base away. The chain combines TRBV7-2 with TRBJ2-5, with D possibly TRBD1 on 6 matching bases. This CDR3 contains 15 residues. Germline V lookup: CDR1 SGHTA, CDR2 FQGNSA. The CDR3 reads CASSPITGPEETQHF. Here the CDR3 DNA reads TGTGCCAGCAGCCCAATCACAGGGCCGGAGGAGACCCAGCACTTC.

This clonotype was found many times. The rearrangement uses TRBV9 and TRBJ2-3; D is possibly TRBD2 (6 bases). Germline loops: CDR1 SGDLS, CDR2 YYNGEE. Trimming pared 4 bases from V and 8 bases from J, leaving 23 bases between. The length of the CDR3 is 16 residues. CDR3 DNA sequence: TGTGCCAGCAGCCGTCAGACCGCGGGAATCGGCAGTACGCAGTATTTT. It is translated as CASSRQTAGIGSTQYF.